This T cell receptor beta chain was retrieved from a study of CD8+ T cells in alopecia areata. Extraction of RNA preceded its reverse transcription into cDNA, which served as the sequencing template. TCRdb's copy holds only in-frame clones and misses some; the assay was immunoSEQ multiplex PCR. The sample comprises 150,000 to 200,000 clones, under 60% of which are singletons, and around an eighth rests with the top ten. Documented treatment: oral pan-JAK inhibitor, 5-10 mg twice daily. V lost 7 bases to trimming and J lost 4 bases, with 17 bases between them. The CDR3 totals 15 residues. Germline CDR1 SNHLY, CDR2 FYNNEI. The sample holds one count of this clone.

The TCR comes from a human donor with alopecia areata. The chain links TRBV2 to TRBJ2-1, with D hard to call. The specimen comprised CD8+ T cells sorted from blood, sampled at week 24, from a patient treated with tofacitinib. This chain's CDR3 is CASTWRPFEYNEQFF. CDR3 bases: TGTGCCAGCACGTGGAGACCTTTCGAATACAATGAGCAGTTCTTC.